This T cell receptor (beta chain) was captured in a study of blood T cell repertoires in COVID-19. About the research overall: There were acute and convalescent COVID-19 samples, and they came from the United States, Italy and Spain. T cells, B-cell-depleted T cells, or PBMCs supplied cDNA or gDNA.

Under the authors' procedure: Quantification of nucleated cells was approximated via reference gene primer amplification. Produced via immunoSEQ multiplex PCR; TCRdb's table is partial and in-frame only. V and J calls and clone size follow that table, whereas D and trimming were derived from the DNA. The sample consists of roughly 230,000 clones, approximately 88% of them appearing once. The CDR3 has 16 amino acids. Germline V gene data show CDR1 as PRHDT and CDR2 as FYEKMQ (reference sequence). The junction had 2 bases not matched to a gene; V was cut back by 1 base and J by 8 bases. The sequenced sample was peripheral blood. This sequence joins TRBV13 and TRBJ2-1; TRBD2 agrees at 16 bases. This TCR was recovered from a man aged 35 to 55 with acute or convalescent COVID-19. The CDR3 spells CASSLEGTSGRDEQFF. DNA for the CDR3: TGTGCCAGCAGCTTAGAGGGGACTAGCGGGAGGGATGAGCAGTTCTTC.